These 3 T cell receptor beta chains share one sample of origin, sequenced in a study of cytomegalovirus exposure and HLA in healthy donors. The PCR employed 60 Vbeta primers together with 13 Jbeta primers. Assay used: immunoSEQ multiplex PCR; TCRdb lists only in-frame clones, some missing. The sample carries around 130,000 clones, 75% to 85% recorded once. The sample consisted of PBMCs. All receptors derive from a young woman in good health and CMV-seropositive.

This chain uses TRBV5-6 with TRBJ1-1; D gene unclear. The CDR3 is 12 residues long. Germline CDR1 and CDR2: SGHDT and YYEEEE. The V gene lost 3 bases and the J gene lost 1 base, with 4 bases spanning the gap. The CDR3 spells CASSWRNTEAFF. In nucleotides, the CDR3 is TGTGCCAGCAGCTGGAGGAACACTGAAGCTTTCTTT.

As concerns this clone: Other DNA sequences in this sample translate to the same CDR3. This chain connects TRBV5-5 to TRBJ2-7; 8 bases match TRBD2. Trimming removed 2 bases from V and 2 bases from J; junction bases left unmatched: 6. There are 15 residues in the CDR3. CDR1 SGHKS and CDR2 YYEKEE come from the germline V gene (reference sequence). CDR3 in amino acids: CASSFVSGTPYEQYF. The CDR3 coding sequence is TGTGCCAGCAGCTTCGTTAGCGGGACCCCCTACGAGCAGTACTTC.

This chain joins TRBV6-5 and TRBJ1-4; D is unclear. The length of the CDR3 is 14 residues. Looked up from germline, CDR1 is MNHEY and CDR2 is SVGAGI. Deletions cut 0 bases from V and 11 bases from J, with 13 bases between. The CDR3 DNA is TGTGCCAGCAGTTACTCCCGGAGAATGATGAAACTGTTTTTT. This encodes CASSYSRRMMKLFF.